These 15 T cell receptor beta chains came from one sample sequenced in a study of tumor and adjacent non-tumor tissue in lung cancer. TCRbeta libraries were built with three rounds of nested PCR, modified from ARM-PCR. TCRdb independently ran MiXCR on the multiplex PCR reads; one entry per CDR3 protein. The sample records 85,000 to 100,000 distinct CDR3 sequences, roughly 70% being singletons. RNA was extracted from bulk tissue without any cell sorting. Sequences were obtained from lung tumor tissue. The receptor set was obtained from a man aged 55 to 69 with non-small cell lung cancer.

For this clonotype: The junction and the germline gene differ at one end; a read error may be behind it. The V call is TRBV12-3 or TRBV12-4, the J call TRBJ2-7; a weak D match, TRBD1 (5 bases). The CDR3 is made up of 13 amino acids. The CDR3 loop is CASSLNRTGERYF. The CDR3 DNA sequence: TGTGCCAGCAGTTTAAACAGGACGGGCGAGCGGTACTTC.

A note on this clonotype: One junction end disagrees with the germline gene, perhaps due to a read error. This chain connects TRBV20-1 to TRBJ2-1, with 9 bases that match TRBD1. The CDR3 has 13 residues. Germline V gene lookup returns CDR1 DFQATT and CDR2 SNEGSKA (reference sequence). The DNA of the CDR3 is TGCAGCTACGGACAGGGGAAATACAAAGAGCAGTTCTTC. It yields the protein CSYGQGKYKEQFF.

There are a few counts of this clonotype. Given a much more abundant clone one base away, this may be a read error. J is TRBJ2-3 and V is TRBV28; 8 bases align to TRBD1. The V segment lost 8 bases and the J segment 6 bases; nucleotides outside the gene matches: 10. The length of the CDR3 is 14 residues. Germline-derived CDR1 and CDR2 are MDHEN and SYDVKM. The CDR3 reads CASLRTGSGDTQYF. The DNA of the CDR3 is TGTGCCAGCCTTCGGACAGGGTCAGGGGATACGCAGTATTTT.

This clonotype was seen only a few times. This may arise from a read error, as a much more abundant clone is one base away. The chain joins TRBV6-1 to TRBJ2-1; no firm D call. CDR1 and CDR2 (germline): MNHNS, SASEGT. The CDR3 totals 14 residues. The CDR3 region is CASTANPYYNEQLF. The CDR3, as DNA: TGTGCCAGCACGGCGAATCCCTACTACAATGAGCAGCTCTTC.

This clonotype was counted once. The junction and the germline gene differ at one end; a read error may be behind it. This chain uses TRBV6-2 or TRBV6-3 with TRBJ2-1, with a tentative D call TRBD2 (6 bases). Germline V gene sequence: CDR1 MNHEY, CDR2 SVGEGT. This CDR3 region has 15 residues. In DNA, the CDR3 is TGTGCTAGCAGTTACGCCCCGGGAGCTTACAATGTGCAGTTCTTC. Protein product: CASSYAPGAYNVQFF.

This clonotype has a count of ten or more. The rearrangement uses TRBV4-2 and TRBJ1-5; D is unresolved. The V end lost 0 bases, the J end lost 11 bases, and 11 bases lay between the germline ends. This CDR3 is 13 amino acids long. Germline assignment: CDR1 LGHNA and CDR2 YNFKEQ. This CDR3 is CASSQDLGSTQHF. The CDR3 DNA is TGTGCCAGCAGCCAAGATTTGGGAAGCACCCAGCATTTT.

This clonotype was detected only a few times. The chain recombines TRBV11-2 with TRBJ2-1; 10 bases align to TRBD2. There are 15 residues in the CDR3. V shed 3 bases, J shed 6 bases, and the junction held 5 bases outside the gene matches. CDR1 SGHAT and CDR2 FQNNGV come from the germline V gene. The CDR3 protein is CASSFSGGLCNEQFF. CDR3 sequence (DNA): TGTGCCAGCAGCTTTAGCGGGGGGTTATGCAATGAGCAGTTCTTC.

On this clonotype itself: One end of the junction varies from germline; a read error may be responsible. The V and J genes are TRBV6-6 and TRBJ2-7; D possibly corresponds to TRBD1 (6 bases). Germline values: CDR1 MNHNY, CDR2 SVGAGI (reference sequence). This CDR3 spans 14 amino acids. CDR3: CASRTPQGVHEEYF. CDR3 nucleotide sequence: TGTGCAAGCAGGACTCCACAGGGAGTCCACGAGGAGTACTTC.

With respect to this clonotype: The germline gene is not matched at one end of the junction; a read error may be the cause. The chain joins TRBV11-2 to TRBJ2-1, with D perhaps TRBD1 or TRBD2 (5 bases each). This CDR3 has 17 amino acids. In germline, CDR1 is SGHAT, CDR2 FQNNGV. CDR3 loop: CASSLGTLVGVKNEQFF. In DNA form, the CDR3 reads TGTGCCAGCAGCTTAGGGACATTAGTGGGAGTGAAGAATGAGCAGTTCTTT.

As concerns this clonotype: A read error may account for a junction end that differs from germline. DNA for the CDR3: TGTGCCAGAAGCTTTGGGTTTCTACGAATGGGTGAAGCTTTCTTT. Amino acid sequence: CARSFGFLRMGEAFF. The rearrangement links TRBV5-8 to TRBJ1-1; no clear D. CDR3 length: 15 residues. The germline CDR1 and CDR2 sequences are SGHTS and YDEGEE.

Comments on this clonotype: At one boundary the junction diverges from the germline segment, which might be a read error. The rearrangement joins TRBV5-5 to TRBJ2-7; no firm D call. The germline V gene has CDR1 SGHKS and CDR2 YYEKEE (reference sequence). The CDR3 length is 13 residues. As DNA, the CDR3 is TGTGCCAGCAGCTTGACTAACTCCTACGAGCAGCACTTC. Protein sequence: CASSLTNSYEQHF. The full variable domain, rest sourced from reference TRBV5-5 and TRBJ2-7, is DAGVTQSPTHLIKTRGQQVTLRCSPISGHKSVSWYQQVLGQGPQFIFQYYEKEERGRGNFPDRFSARQFPNYSSELNVNALLLGDSALYLCASSLTNSYEQHFGPGTRLTVT.

This chain links TRBV6-2 or TRBV6-3 with TRBJ1-2; no definite D call. In germline, CDR1 is MNHEY, CDR2 SVGEGT. Trimming took 0 bases from V and 10 from J, leaving 18 bases between them. The CDR3 spans 15 residues. CDR3 amino acids: CASSYSAGLNHDYTF. CDR3 nucleotide sequence: TGTGCCAGCAGTTACTCGGCAGGCCTGAACCATGACTACACCTTC.

This clonotype was counted a few times. A much larger clone sits a single nucleotide away, making a read error possible. This chain uses TRBV2 with TRBJ2-7; D tentatively fits TRBD1 or TRBD2 (5 bases each). In germline, CDR1 is SNHLY, CDR2 FYNNEI. V lost 7 bases and J lost 3, with 16 bases in between. CDR3 length equals 14 residues. This CDR3 reads CASNLGTYFYEQYF. For the CDR3, the DNA is TGTGCCAGCAATCTGGGGACCTACTTCTACGAGCAGTACTTC. The full variable domain, rest sourced from reference TRBV2 and TRBJ2-7, is EPEVTQTPSHQVTQMGQEVILRCVPISNHLYFYWYRQILGQKVEFLVSFYNNEISEKSEIFDDQFSVERPDGSNFTLKIRSTKLEDSAMYFCASNLGTYFYEQYFGPGTRLTVT.

The chain links TRBV2 to TRBJ2-1; 9 bases are a match to TRBD1. In germline, CDR1 is SNHLY, CDR2 FYNNEI. The J segment lost 6 bases and the V segment lost 7 bases, leaving 4 bases of the junction unmatched. The CDR3 has 13 amino acids. The CDR3 reads CASTGQGANEQFF. The CDR3 region has the DNA TGTGCCAGCACGGGACAGGGCGCCAATGAGCAGTTCTTC.

On this clonotype: Being one base from a much bigger clone, this may be a read error. The chain carries TRBV6-6 and TRBJ1-6; D uncertain. CDR1 and CDR2 from the germline V gene are MNHNY and SVGAGI (reference sequence). This CDR3 contains 15 residues. CDR3 DNA sequence: TGTGCCAGCAGTTACTCGGCACACAATAATTCACCCATCCACTTT. Its translation: CASSYSAHNNSPIHF.